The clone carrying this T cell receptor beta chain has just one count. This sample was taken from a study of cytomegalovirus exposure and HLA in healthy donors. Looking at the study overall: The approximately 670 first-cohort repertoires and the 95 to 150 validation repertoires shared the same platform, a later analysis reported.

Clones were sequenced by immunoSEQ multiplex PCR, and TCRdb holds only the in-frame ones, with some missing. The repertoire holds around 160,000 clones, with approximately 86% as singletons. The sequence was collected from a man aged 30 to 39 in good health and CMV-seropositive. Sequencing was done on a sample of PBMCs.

CDR3 region: CASAGQQNTEAFF. In nucleotides, the CDR3 is TGCGCCAGCGCGGGGCAGCAAAACACTGAAGCTTTCTTT. The V gene is TRBV5-1, the J gene TRBJ1-1; possible D gene TRBD1, 5 bases. CDR3 length: 13 residues. Germline values: CDR1 SGHRS, CDR2 YFSETQ. V was pared by 7 bases and J by 2 bases, with 12 bases between. Using reference TRBV5-1 and TRBJ1-1 for the parts outside the CDR3, the full variable domain is KAGVTQTPRYLIKTRGQQVTLSCSPISGHRSVSWYQQTPGQGLQFLFEYFSETQRNKGNFPGRFSGRQFSNSRSEMNVSTLELGDSALYLCASAGQQNTEAFFGQGTRLTVV.